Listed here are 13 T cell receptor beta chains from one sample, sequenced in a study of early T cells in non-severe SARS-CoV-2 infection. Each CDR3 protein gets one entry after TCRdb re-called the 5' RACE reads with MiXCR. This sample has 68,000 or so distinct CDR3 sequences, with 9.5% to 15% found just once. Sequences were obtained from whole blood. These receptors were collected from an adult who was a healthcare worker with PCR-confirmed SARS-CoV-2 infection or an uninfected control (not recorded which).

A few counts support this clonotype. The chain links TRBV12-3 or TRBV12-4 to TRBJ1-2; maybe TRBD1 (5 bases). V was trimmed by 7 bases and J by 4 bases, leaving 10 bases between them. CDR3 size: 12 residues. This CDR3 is CASTGQGYGYTF. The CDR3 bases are TGTGCCAGCACGGGTCAGGGCTATGGCTACACCTTC.

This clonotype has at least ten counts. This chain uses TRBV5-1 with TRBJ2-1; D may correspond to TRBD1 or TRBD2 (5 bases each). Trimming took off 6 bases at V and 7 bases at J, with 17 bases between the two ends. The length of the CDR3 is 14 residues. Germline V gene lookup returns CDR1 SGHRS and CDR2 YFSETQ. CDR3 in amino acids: CASTPRTGANEQFF. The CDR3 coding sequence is TGCGCCAGCACCCCCCGGACTGGGGCGAATGAGCAGTTCTTC.

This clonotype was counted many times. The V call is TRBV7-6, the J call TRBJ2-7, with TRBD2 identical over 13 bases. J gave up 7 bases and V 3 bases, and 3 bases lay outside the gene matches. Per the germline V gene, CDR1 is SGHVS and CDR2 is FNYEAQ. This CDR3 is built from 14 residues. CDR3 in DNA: TGTGCCAGCAGCTTCGGGACTAGCGGGGAAGAGCAGTACTTC. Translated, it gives CASSFGTSGEEQYF.

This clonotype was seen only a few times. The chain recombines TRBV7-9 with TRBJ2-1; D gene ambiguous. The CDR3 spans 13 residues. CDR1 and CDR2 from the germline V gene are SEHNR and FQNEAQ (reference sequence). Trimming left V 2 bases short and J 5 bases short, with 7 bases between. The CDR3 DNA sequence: TGTGCCAGCAGCTTAATCATAAACAATGAGCAGTTCTTC. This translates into CASSLIINNEQFF. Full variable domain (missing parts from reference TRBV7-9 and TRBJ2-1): DTGVSQNPRHKITKRGQNVTFRCDPISEHNRLYWYRQTLGQGPEFLTYFQNEAQLEKSRLLSDRFSAERPKGSFSTLEIQRTEQGDSAMYLCASSLIINNEQFFGPGTRLTVL.

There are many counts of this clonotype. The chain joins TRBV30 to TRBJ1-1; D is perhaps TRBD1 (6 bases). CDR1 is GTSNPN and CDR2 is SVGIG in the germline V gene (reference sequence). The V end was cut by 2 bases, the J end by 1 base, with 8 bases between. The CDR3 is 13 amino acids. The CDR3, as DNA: TGTGCCTGGAGTATCAGGGGGAACACTGAAGCTTTCTTT. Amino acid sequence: CAWSIRGNTEAFF.

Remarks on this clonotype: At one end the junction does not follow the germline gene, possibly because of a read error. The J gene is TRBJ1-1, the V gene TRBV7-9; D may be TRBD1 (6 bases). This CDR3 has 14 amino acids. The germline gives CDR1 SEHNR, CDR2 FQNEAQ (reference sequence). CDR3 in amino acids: CVSSPKTGTNEAFF. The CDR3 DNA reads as TGTGTCAGCAGCCCGAAGACAGGTACCAATGAAGCTTTCTTT. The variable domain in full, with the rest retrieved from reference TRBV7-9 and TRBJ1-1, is DTGVSQNPRHKITKRGQNVTFRCDPISEHNRLYWYRQTLGQGPEFLTYFQNEAQLEKSRLLSDRFSAERPKGSFSTLEIQRTEQGDSAMYLCVSSPKTGTNEAFFGQGTRLTVV.

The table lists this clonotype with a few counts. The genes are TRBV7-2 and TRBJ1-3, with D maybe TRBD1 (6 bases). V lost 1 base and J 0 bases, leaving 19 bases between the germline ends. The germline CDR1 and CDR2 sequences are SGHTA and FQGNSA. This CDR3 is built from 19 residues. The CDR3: CASSLGGGLGQHSGNTIYF. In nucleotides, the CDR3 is TGTGCCAGCAGCTTAGGAGGGGGGCTGGGACAACACTCTGGAAACACCATATATTTT. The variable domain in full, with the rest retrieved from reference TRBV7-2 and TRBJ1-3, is GAGVSQSPSNKVTEKGKDVELRCDPISGHTALYWYRQSLGQGLEFLIYFQGNSAPDKSGLPSDRFSAERTGGSVSTLTIQRTQQEDSAVYLCASSLGGGLGQHSGNTIYFGEGSWLTVV.

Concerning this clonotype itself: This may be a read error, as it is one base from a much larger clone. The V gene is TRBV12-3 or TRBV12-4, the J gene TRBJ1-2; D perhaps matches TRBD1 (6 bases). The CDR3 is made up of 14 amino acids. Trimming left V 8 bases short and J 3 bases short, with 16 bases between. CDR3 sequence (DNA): TGTGCCAGCCCCGAGGGGGACTGGCACTATGGCTACACCTTC. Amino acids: CASPEGDWHYGYTF.

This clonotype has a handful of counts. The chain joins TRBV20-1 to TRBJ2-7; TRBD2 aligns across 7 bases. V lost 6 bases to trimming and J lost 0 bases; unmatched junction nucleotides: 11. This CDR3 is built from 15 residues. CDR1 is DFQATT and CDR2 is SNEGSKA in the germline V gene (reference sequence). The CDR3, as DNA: TGCAGTGCAAAAGGGGCTAGCGGACCCTCCTACGAGCAGTACTTC. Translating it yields CSAKGASGPSYEQYF.

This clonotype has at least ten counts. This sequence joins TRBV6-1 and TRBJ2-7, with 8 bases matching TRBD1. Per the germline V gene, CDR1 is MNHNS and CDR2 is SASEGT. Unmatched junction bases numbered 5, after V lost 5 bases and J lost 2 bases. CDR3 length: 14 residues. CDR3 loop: CASSRDRRTYEQYF. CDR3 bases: TGTGCCAGCAGTAGGGACAGGCGCACCTACGAGCAGTACTTC.

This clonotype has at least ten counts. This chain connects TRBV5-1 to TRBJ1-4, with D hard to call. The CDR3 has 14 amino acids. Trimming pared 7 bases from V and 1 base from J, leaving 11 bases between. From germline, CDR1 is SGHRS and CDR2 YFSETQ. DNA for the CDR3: TGCGCCAGCCGCCGTGGCGGAACTAATGAAAAACTGTTTTTT. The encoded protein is CASRRGGTNEKLFF.

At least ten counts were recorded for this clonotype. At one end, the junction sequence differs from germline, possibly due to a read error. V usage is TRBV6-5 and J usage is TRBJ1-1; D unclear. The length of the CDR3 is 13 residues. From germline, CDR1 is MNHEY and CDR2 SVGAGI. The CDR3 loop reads CASSSSRNTEVFF. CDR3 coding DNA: TGTGCCAGCAGTTCCTCACGGAACACTGAAGTTTTCTTT.

The CDR3 is CASSLDMANTEAFF. Written as DNA, the CDR3 is TGTGCCAGCAGCTTAGACATGGCGAACACTGAAGCTTTCTTT. The J gene is TRBJ1-1, the V gene TRBV7-9; D is ambiguous. The CDR3 length is 14 residues. The germline CDR1 and CDR2 sequences are SEHNR and FQNEAQ (reference sequence). The ends were cut back, 1 base at V and 1 base at J, with 7 bases in the middle.